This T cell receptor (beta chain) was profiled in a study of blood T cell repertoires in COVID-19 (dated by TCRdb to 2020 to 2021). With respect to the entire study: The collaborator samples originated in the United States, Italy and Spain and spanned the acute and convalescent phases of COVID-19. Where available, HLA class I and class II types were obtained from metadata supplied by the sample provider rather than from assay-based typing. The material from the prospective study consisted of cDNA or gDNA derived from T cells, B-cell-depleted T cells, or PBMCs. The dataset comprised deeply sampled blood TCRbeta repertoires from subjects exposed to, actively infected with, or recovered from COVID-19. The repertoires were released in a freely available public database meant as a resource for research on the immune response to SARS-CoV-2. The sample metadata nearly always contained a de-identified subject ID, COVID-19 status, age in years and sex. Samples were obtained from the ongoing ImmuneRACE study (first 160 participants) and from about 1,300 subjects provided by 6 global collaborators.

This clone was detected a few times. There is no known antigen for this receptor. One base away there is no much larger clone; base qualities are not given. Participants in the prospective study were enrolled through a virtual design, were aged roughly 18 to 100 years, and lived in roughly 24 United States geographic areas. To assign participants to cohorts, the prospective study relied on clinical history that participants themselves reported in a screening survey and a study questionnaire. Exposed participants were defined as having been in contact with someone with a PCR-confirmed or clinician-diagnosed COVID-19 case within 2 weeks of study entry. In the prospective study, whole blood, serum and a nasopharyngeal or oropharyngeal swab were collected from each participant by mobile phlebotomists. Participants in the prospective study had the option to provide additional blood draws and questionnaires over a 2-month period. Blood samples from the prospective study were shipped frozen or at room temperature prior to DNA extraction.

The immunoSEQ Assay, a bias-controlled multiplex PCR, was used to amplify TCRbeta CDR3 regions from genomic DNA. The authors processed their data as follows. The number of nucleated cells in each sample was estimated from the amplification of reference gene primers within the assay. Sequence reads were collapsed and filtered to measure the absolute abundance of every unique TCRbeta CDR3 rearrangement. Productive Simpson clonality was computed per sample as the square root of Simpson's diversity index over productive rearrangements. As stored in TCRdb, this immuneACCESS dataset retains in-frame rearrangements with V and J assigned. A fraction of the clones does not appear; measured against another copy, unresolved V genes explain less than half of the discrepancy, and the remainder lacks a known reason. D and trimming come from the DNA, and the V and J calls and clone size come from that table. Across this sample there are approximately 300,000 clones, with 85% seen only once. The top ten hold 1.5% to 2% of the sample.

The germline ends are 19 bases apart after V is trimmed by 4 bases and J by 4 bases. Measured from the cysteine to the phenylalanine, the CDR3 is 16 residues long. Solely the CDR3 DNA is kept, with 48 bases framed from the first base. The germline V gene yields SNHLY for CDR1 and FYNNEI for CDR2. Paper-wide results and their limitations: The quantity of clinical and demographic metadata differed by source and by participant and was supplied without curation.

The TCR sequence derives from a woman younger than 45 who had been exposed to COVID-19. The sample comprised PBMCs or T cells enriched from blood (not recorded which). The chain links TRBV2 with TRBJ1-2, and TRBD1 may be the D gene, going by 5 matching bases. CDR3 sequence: CASSGGGAFYPYGYTF. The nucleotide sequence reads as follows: TGTGCCAGCAGTGGGGGCGGGGCCTTCTACCCCTATGGCTACACCTTC.